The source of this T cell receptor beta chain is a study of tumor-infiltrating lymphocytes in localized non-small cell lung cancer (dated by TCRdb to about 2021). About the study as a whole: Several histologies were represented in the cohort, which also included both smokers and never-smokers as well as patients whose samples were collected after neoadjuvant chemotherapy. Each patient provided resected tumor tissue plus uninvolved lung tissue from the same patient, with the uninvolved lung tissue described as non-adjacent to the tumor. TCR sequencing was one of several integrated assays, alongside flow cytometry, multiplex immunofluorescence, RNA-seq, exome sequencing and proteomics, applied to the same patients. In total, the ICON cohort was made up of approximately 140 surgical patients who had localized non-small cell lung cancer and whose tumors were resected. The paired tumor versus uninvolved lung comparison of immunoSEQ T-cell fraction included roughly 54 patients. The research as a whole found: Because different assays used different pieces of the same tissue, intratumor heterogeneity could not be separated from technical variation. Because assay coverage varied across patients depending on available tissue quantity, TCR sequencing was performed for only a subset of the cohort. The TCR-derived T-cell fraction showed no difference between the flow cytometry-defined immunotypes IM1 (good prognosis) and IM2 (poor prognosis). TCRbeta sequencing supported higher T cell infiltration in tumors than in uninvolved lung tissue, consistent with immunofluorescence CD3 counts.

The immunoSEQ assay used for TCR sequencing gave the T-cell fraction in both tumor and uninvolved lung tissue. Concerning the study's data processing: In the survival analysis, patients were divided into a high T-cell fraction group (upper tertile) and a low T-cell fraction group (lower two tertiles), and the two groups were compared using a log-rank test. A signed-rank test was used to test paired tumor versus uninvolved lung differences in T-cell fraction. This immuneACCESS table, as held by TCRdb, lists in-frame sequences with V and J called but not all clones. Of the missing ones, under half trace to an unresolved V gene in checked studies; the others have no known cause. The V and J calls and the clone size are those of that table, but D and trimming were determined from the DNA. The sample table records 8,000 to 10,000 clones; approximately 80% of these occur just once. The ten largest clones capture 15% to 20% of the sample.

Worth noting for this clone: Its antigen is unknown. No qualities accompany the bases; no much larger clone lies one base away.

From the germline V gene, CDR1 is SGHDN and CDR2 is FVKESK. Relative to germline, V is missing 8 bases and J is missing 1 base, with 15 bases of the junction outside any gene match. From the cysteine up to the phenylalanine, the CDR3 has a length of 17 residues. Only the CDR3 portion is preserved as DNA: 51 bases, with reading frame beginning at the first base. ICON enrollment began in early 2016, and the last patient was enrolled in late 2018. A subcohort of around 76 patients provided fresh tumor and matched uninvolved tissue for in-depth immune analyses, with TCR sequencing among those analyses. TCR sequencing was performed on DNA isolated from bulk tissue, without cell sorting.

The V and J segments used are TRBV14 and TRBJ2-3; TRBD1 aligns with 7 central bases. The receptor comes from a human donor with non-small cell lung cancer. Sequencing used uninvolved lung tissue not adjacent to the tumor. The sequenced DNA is TGTGCCAGCCTAGCCACATCTCTAGGACAGGGCACAGATACGCAGTATTTT. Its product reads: CASLATSLGQGTDTQYF.